The 4 T cell receptor beta chains below all came from one sample that was sequenced in a study of blood T cell repertoires in COVID-19. Here immunoSEQ multiplex PCR was the method, and the copy in TCRdb shows in-frame clones only, minus some. The sample contains 130,000 to 150,000 clones, approximately 85% of which appear only once. The sample comprised peripheral blood. The receptors originated from a woman aged 55-69 years with COVID-19, enrolled during active disease.

This clone was observed once. The chain is built from TRBV9 and TRBJ1-1; D is undetermined. The CDR3 covers 13 residues. Germline V gene data show CDR1 as SGDLS and CDR2 as YYNGEE. Trimming left V 4 bases short and J 5 bases short, with 12 bases between. The CDR3 loop reads CASSLDGKTEAFF. As DNA, the CDR3 is TGTGCCAGCAGCCTTGACGGGAAAACTGAAGCTTTCTTT. The full variable domain, rest sourced from reference TRBV9 and TRBJ1-1, is DSGVTQTPKHLITATGQRVTLRCSPRSGDLSVYWYQQSLDQGLQFLIQYYNGEERAKGNILERFSAQQFPDLHSELNLSSLELGDSALYFCASSLDGKTEAFFGQGTRLTVV.

The chain combines TRBV10-3 with TRBJ1-2; TRBD1 aligns across 7 bases. Germline CDR1 ENHRY, CDR2 SYGVKD. This CDR3 has 15 amino acids. V lost 3 bases and J lost 4; bases outside the gene matches: 8. The CDR3 loop reads CAISERDRAGYGYTF. CDR3 DNA: TGTGCCATCAGTGAACGTGACAGGGCAGGCTATGGCTACACCTTC.

Of note for this clone: The germline gene is not matched at one end of the junction; a read error may be the cause. This chain links TRBV20-1 with TRBJ2-2; tentatively, D is TRBD2 (6 bases). This CDR3 is 11 amino acids long. Germline assignment: CDR1 DFQATT and CDR2 SNEGSKA (reference sequence). The CDR3, as DNA: TGCAGTGCTAGAGATACCGGGGGGCTGTTTTTT. It specifies CSARDTGGLFF.

J is TRBJ1-2 and V is TRBV5-4; 7 bases match TRBD1. V lost 6 bases, J lost 4 bases, and 6 bases stayed unmatched. Germline V lookup: CDR1 SGHNT, CDR2 YYREEE (reference sequence). This CDR3 is 13 amino acids long. The CDR3 coding sequence is TGTGCCAGCAACATACAGGGGAGCTATGGCTACACCTTC. Translation: CASNIQGSYGYTF.